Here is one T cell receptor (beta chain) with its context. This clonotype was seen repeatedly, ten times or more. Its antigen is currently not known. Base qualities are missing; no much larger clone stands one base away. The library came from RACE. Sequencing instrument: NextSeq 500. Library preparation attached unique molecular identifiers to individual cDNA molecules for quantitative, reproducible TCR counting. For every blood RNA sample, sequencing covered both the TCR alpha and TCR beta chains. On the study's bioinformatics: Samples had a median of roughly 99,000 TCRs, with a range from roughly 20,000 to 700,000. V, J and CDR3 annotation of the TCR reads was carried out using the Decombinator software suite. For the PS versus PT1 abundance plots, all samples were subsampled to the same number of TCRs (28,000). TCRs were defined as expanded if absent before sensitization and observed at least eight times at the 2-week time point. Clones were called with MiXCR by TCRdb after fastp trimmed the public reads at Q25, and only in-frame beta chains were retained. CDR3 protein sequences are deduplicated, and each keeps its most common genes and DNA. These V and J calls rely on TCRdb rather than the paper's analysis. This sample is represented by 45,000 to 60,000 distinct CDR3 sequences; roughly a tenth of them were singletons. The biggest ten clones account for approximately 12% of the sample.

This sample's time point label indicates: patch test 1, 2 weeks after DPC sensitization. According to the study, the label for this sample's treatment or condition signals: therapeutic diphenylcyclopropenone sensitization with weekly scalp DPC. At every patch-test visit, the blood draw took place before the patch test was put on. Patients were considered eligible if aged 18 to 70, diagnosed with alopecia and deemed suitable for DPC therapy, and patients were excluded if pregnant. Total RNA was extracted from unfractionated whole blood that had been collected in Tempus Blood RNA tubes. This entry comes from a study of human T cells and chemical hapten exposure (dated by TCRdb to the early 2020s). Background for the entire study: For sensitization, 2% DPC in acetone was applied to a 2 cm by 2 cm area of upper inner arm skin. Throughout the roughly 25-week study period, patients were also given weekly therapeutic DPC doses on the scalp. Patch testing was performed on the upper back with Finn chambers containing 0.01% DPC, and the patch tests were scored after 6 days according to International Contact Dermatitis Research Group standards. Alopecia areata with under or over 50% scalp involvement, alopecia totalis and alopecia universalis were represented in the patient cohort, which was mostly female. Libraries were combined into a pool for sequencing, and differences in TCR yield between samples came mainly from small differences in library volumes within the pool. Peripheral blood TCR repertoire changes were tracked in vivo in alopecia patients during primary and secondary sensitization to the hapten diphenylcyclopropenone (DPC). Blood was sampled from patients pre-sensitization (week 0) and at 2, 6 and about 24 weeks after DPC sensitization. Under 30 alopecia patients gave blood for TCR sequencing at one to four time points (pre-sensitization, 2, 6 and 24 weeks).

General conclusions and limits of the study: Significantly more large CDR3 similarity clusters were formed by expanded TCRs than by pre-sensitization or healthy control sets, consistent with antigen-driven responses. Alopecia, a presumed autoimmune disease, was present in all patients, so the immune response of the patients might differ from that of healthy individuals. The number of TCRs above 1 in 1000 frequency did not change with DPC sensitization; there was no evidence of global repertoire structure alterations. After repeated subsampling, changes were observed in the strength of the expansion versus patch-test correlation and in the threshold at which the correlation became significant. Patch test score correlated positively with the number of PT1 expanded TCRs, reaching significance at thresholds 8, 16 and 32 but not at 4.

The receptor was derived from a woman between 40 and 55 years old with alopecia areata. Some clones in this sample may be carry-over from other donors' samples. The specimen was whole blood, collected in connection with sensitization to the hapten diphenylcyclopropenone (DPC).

The CDR3 here reads CSVSHGGGKNIQYF. Read as DNA, the sequence is TGCAGCGTGTCCCATGGGGGGGGCAAAAACATTCAGTACTTC. Recombination joined TRBV29-1 with TRBJ2-4; TRBD2 lines up with 7 middle nucleotides. Including the terminal cysteine and phenylalanine, the CDR3 comprises 14 residues. CDR3 DNA only is kept here, 42 bases in frame from base 1. CDR1 and CDR2 are read off the germline V gene as SQVTM and ANQGSEA. V is trimmed back by 6 bases and J by 3 bases, and the junction contains 8 bases that no gene match accounts for.